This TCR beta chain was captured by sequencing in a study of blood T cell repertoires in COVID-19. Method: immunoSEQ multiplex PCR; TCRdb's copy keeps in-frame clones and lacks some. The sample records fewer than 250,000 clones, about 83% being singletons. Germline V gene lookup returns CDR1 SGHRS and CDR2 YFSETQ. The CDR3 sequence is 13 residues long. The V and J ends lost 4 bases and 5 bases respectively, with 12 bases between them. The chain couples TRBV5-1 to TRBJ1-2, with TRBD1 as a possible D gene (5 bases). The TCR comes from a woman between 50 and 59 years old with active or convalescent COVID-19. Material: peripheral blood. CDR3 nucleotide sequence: TGCGCCAGCAGCCCGTCGGACAAGTATGGCTACACCTTC. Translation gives CASSPSDKYGYTF.